Listed below are T cell receptor beta chains from one sample, sequenced in a study of T cells after posttransplantation cyclophosphamide. Sequencing was performed with immunoSEQ multiplex PCR; in TCRdb, only in-frame clones are kept and a portion is missing. The sample includes 35,000 to 45,000 clones, none of them occurring once. The source material was PBMCs. The receptors shown here come from a man aged 35 to 55 in good health, CMV-negative, and a related stem cell transplant donor. CDR3s include the opening cysteine and the closing phenylalanine or tryptophan. The D gene is left open where the match is weak. Clone size is shown for a subset of rows, as once, few, many or a class of expanded clone.

clone size	V gene	D gene	J gene	CDR3 DNA	CDR3 protein
many	TRBV7-3	-	TRBJ2-6	TGTGCCAGCAGCTCCACCTTGCGGACAGATCCTGGAGCCAACGTCCTGACTTTC	CASSSTLRTDPGANVLTF
many	TRBV28	-	TRBJ2-3	TGTGCCAGCAGTTTAATAGCGGACACAGATACGCAGTATTTT	CASSLIADTDTQYF
many	TRBV6-4	TRBD1	TRBJ1-2	TGTGCCGGGGGACAGGGGAACTATGGCTACACCTTC	CAGGQGNYGYTF
few	TRBV4-2	TRBD1	TRBJ2-6	TGTGCCAGCAGCCAAGATGGTCGGGACAGGGTAACTGGGGCCAACGTCCTGACTTTC	CASSQDGRDRVTGANVLTF
few	TRBV5-5	TRBD2	TRBJ2-2	TGTGCCAGCAGCTTGCTAGTAGCGGGGGCTACCGGGGAGCTGTTTTTT	CASSLLVAGATGELFF
-	TRBV9	TRBD2	TRBJ2-3	TGTGCCAGCAGCCAGCTGGGACTAGCGGGGGGGCAGAGGACAGATACGCAGTATTTT	CASSQLGLAGGQRTDTQYF
many	TRBV19	TRBD1	TRBJ1-3	TGTGCCAGTAGTATTAGGGGGCCCGGAAACACCATATATTTT	CASSIRGPGNTIYF
many	TRBV7-3	-	TRBJ2-3	TGTGCCAGCAGCTTTCCTTTTTGGGGGACACCGGGCACAGATACGCAGTATTTT	CASSFPFWGTPGTDTQYF
many	TRBV14	-	TRBJ1-3	TGTGCCAGCAGCATCCCAATGGCAGATGCGGGAAGAAACACCATATATTTT	CASSIPMADAGRNTIYF
many	TRBV7-2	TRBD2	TRBJ2-4	TGTGCCAGCAGCTTAATTGGCGGGAGCAACATTCAGTACTTC	CASSLIGGSNIQYF
many	TRBV11-3	TRBD2	TRBJ2-3	TGTGCCAGCAGCCTTTCTAGCGGGGGGGCCTCAGATACGCAGTATTTT	CASSLSSGGASDTQYF
many	TRBV7-6	-	TRBJ1-2	TGTGCCAGCAGCTTAGCCGAGGCAGGGGACTATGGCTACACCTTC	CASSLAEAGDYGYTF
many	TRBV7-8	TRBD1	TRBJ1-2	TGTGCCAGCAGCTTACAGGGGGCGCTTGGCTACACCTTC	CASSLQGALGYTF
many	TRBV19	TRBD1	TRBJ1-2	TGTGCCAGTAGTATAGCAGGGGGCGAAGTAATCTCTCGCTATGGCTACACCTTC	CASSIAGGEVISRYGYTF
many	TRBV19	TRBD1	TRBJ1-2	TGTGCCACCTCGGACAGGGGGTACACCTTC	CATSDRGYTF
many	TRBV19	TRBD2	TRBJ2-2	TGTGCCAGTAGTCCCGGGACTAATACCGGGGAGCTGTTTTTT	CASSPGTNTGELFF
many	TRBV6-6	-	TRBJ2-5	TGTGCCAGCAGTTACTCGAAGGGGAAGGAGACCCAGTACTTC	CASSYSKGKETQYF
many	TRBV4-1	TRBD1	TRBJ1-1	TGCGCCAGCAGCCCTTTGGACAGGGGGAACACTGAAGCTTTCTTT	CASSPLDRGNTEAFF
many	TRBV5-6	-	TRBJ1-1	TGTGCCAGCAGCCTGACTAGGGGATGGGCTGAAGCTTTCTTT	CASSLTRGWAEAFF
many	TRBV9	TRBD1	TRBJ1-3	TGTGCCAGCAGCGATACAGGGGCTTCAAGAAACACCATATATTTT	CASSDTGASRNTIYF
many	TRBV9	TRBD1	TRBJ2-6	TGTGCCAGCAGCGTAGCAGGGGGTGGCTCTGGGGCCAACGTCCTGACTTTC	CASSVAGGGSGANVLTF
many	TRBV4-1	-	TRBJ2-1	TGCGCCAGCAGCCAAGTCAGGGTTTACGTAGACAATGAGCAGTTCTTC	CASSQVRVYVDNEQFF
many	TRBV7-9	TRBD1	TRBJ1-1	TGTGCCAGCAGCTTGGGACAGGGGTCCACTGAAGCTTTCTTT	CASSLGQGSTEAFF
many	TRBV4-1	TRBD1	TRBJ1-1	TGCGCCAGCAGCCAAGCCCCGGACAGGATCACTGAAGCTTTCTTT	CASSQAPDRITEAFF
many	TRBV6-5	TRBD1	TRBJ1-4	TGTGCCAGCAGTTACTCGAGGGCAGGGGGAAATGAAAAACTGTTTTTT	CASSYSRAGGNEKLFF
many	TRBV11-2	-	TRBJ1-5	TGTGCCAGCAGCGGGGGGACCGGTAGCAATCAGCCCCAGCATTTT	CASSGGTGSNQPQHF